This T cell receptor beta chain was observed in a study of cytomegalovirus exposure and HLA in healthy donors. Study in general: Drawn from HLA-typed donors, 80 million to 95 million unique TCRs were held in an early data release. Study findings and constraints: A few chains tied to CMV proved CMV antigen-specific in vitro. A further, later analysis showed that HLA-associated TCR beta chains (compared with equally common others) were more clonally expanded. CMV serostatus was the only recorded immune exposure for donors.

A multiplex PCR was run with 60 Vbeta primers and 13 Jbeta primers. Sequenced by immunoSEQ multiplex PCR; TCRdb stores in-frame clones only, minus some. The table shows 210,000 or so clones, with about 77% occurring only once. Looked up from germline, CDR1 is SGHNT and CDR2 is YYREEE (reference sequence). Trimming left V 3 bases short and J 0 bases short, with 13 bases between. There are 15 residues in the CDR3. With regard to this clone: Its target is not known.

The receptor was derived from a boy aged 5-17 years in good health and CMV-seronegative. The sequenced sample was PBMCs. V is TRBV5-4 and J is TRBJ2-7; possible D gene TRBD1, 7 bases. The CDR3 DNA reads as TGTGCCAGCAGCTCCGCGGGACAGATCTCCTACGAGCAGTACTTC. This encodes CASSSAGQISYEQYF.